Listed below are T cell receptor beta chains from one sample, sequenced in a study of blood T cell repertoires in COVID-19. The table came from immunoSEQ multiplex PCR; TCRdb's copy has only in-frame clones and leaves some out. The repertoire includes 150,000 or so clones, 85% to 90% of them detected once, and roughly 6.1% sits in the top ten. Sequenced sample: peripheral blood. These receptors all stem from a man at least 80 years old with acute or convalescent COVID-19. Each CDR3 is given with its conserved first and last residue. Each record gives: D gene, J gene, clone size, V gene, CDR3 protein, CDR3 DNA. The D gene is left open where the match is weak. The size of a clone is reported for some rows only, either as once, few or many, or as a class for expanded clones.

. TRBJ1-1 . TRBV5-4 CASSLALGSNTEAFF TGTGCCAGCAGCTTGGCACTGGGCTCGAACACTGAAGCTTTCTTT
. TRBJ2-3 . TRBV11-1 CASSLGWANSADTQYF TGTGCCAGCAGCTTAGGATGGGCAAATTCTGCAGATACGCAGTATTTT
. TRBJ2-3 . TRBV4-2 CASSQGPRDGTQYF TGTGCCAGCAGCCAAGGCCCTCGGGATGGGACGCAGTATTTT
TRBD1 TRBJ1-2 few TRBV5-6 CASSQGGANYGYTF TGTGCCAGCAGCCAAGGGGGCGCGAACTATGGCTACACCTTC
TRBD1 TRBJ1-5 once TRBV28 CASKGARQPQHF TGTGCCAGCAAGGGGGCGCGTCAGCCCCAGCATTTT
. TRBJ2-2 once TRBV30 CAWSVRRSGTGELFF TGTGCCTGGAGTGTACGGAGATCTGGAACCGGGGAGCTGTTTTTT
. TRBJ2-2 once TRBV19 CASSNRVLDTGELFF TGTGCCAGTAGTAACCGGGTTCTGGACACCGGGGAGCTGTTTTTT
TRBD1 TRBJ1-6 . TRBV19 CASRQGGTSPLHF TGTGCCAGCCGACAGGGCGGAACCTCACCCCTCCACTTT
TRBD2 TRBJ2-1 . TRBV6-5 CASNSGASGGNEQFF TGTGCCAGCAATAGTGGGGCTAGCGGGGGCAATGAGCAGTTCTTC
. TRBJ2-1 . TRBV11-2 CASSSQGPNEQFF TGTGCCAGCAGCTCTCAGGGTCCCAATGAGCAGTTCTTC
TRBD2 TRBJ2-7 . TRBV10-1 CASSGGGGHTYEQYF TGCGCCAGCAGTGGGGGCGGGGGGCACACCTACGAGCAGTACTTC
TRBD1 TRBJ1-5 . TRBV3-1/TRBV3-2 CASSEAGTGSSQPQHF TGTGCCAGCTCTGAGGCCGGGACAGGGTCCAGCCAGCCCCAGCATTTT
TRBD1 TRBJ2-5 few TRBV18 CASSRDRGETQYF TGTGCCAGCTCACGTGACAGGGGGGAGACCCAGTACTTC
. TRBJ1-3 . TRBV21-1 CASSKAPGQVSSGNTIYF TGTGCCAGCAGCAAAGCTCCGGGACAGGTGAGCTCTGGAAACACCATATATTTT
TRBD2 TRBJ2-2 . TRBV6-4 CASRGLAGVSGELFF TGTGCCAGCAGAGGACTAGCGGGGGTCTCCGGGGAGCTGTTTTTT
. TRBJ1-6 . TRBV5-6 CASSRTANNSPLHF TGTGCCAGCAGCCGGACAGCGAATAACTCACCCCTCCACTTT
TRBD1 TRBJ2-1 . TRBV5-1 CASSLWGQGEHEQFF TGCGCCAGCAGCTTGTGGGGACAGGGTGAGCATGAGCAGTTCTTC
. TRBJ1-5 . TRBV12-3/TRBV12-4 CASRGGSNQPQHF TGTGCCAGCAGGGGAGGTAGCAATCAGCCCCAGCATTTT
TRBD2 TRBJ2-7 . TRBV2 CASRDGTSGGYEQYF TGTGCCAGCAGGGACGGGACTAGCGGGGGTTACGAGCAGTACTTC
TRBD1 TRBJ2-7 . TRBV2 CASLQGATYEQYF TGTGCCAGCTTACAGGGGGCAACCTACGAGCAGTACTTC
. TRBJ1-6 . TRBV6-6 CASSYLSGGPGSPLHF TGTGCCAGCAGTTATCTGTCGGGGGGCCCGGGGTCACCCCTCCACTTT
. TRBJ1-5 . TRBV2 CASRPPQGGNQPQHF TGTGCCAGCAGGCCCCCCCAGGGTGGCAATCAGCCCCAGCATTTT
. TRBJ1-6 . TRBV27 CASSFRRESPLHF TGTGCCAGCAGTTTTAGGAGGGAATCACCCCTCCACTTT
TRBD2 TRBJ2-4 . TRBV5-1 CASSGGLASIQYF TGCGCCAGCAGCGGGGGACTAGCTTCAATTCAGTACTTC
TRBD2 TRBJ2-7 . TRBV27 CASSLSRTSPPDEQYF TGTGCCAGCAGTTTATCGCGGACTAGTCCTCCGGACGAGCAGTACTTC
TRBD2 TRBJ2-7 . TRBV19 CASSIGGSTYEQYF TGTGCCAGTAGTATAGGCGGGAGTACCTACGAGCAGTACTTC
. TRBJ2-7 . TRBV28 CASRYGQTYEQYF TGTGCCAGCAGGTATGGACAGACCTACGAGCAGTACTTC
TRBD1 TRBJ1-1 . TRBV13 CASSRYPLTGTANTEAFF TGTGCCAGCAGTCGATATCCATTGACCGGGACAGCCAACACTGAAGCTTTCTTT
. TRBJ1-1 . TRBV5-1 CASSLIPPGGRETEAFF TGCGCCAGCAGCTTGATTCCCCCGGGGGGCAGGGAAACTGAAGCTTTCTTT
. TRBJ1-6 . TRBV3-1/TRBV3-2 CASRQGLSSYNSPLHF TGTGCCAGCAGGCAGGGGCTTAGCTCCTATAATTCACCCCTCCACTTT
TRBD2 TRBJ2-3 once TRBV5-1 CASSLEPGTSNRRTQYF TGCGCCAGCAGCTTGGAACCCGGGACTAGCAATAGGAGAACGCAGTATTTT
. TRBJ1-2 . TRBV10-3 CATSGTEDYGYTF TGTGCCACCTCGGGAACAGAAGACTATGGCTACACCTTC
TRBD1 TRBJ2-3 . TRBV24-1 CATSNRGSTDTQYF TGTGCCACCAGTAACAGGGGGAGCACAGATACGCAGTATTTT
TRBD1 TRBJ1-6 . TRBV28 CASSRTGGVHNSPLHF TGTGCCAGCAGTCGTACAGGGGGCGTTCATAATTCACCCCTCCACTTT
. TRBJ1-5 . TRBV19 CASSIFMGEGQPQHF TGTGCCAGTAGTATATTTATGGGCGAGGGACAGCCCCAGCATTTT
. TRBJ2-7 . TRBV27 CASKTSNRDLPYEQYF TGTGCCAGCAAGACCTCCAACAGGGACCTTCCCTACGAGCAGTACTTC
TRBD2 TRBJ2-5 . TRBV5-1 CASPGGPQETQYF TGCGCCAGTCCGGGGGGTCCCCAAGAGACCCAGTACTTC
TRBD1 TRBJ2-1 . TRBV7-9 CASSLEDRGSHNEQFF TGTGCCAGCAGCTTAGAAGACAGGGGCTCACACAATGAGCAGTTCTTC
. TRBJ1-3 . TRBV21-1 CASSKVKDRRPGNTIYF TGTGCCAGCAGCAAAGTGAAGGACAGGCGGCCTGGAAACACCATATATTTT
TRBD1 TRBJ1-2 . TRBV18 CASQGQGNYGYTF TGTGCCAGCCAGGGACAGGGGAACTATGGCTACACCTTC
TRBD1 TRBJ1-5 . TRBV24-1 CATSDSRTGDNQPQHF TGTGCCACCAGTGATTCCCGGACAGGGGACAATCAGCCCCAGCATTTT